The next 25 T cell receptor beta chains were all read from a single sample in a study of cytomegalovirus exposure and HLA in healthy donors. It was with 60 Vbeta and 13 Jbeta primers that the PCR ran. Generated by immunoSEQ multiplex PCR, the TCRdb table keeps only in-frame clones and is missing some. The sample consists of 100,000 or so clones, around 80% of them appearing once. Sequenced: PBMCs. Source of these receptors: a man aged 30 to 39 in good health and CMV-seronegative.

The chain links TRBV11-1 to TRBJ2-1; 8 bases are a match to TRBD1. CDR3 length: 14 residues. Trimming at V came to 5 bases and at J to 9 bases, leaving 9 bases not matched to a gene. The germline V gene has CDR1 SGHAT and CDR2 FQDESV (reference sequence). The CDR3 region is CASSAPGGLVEQFF. The CDR3 bases are TGTGCCAGCAGCGCGCCAGGGGGCCTAGTTGAGCAGTTCTTC.

CDR3 sequence reads: CASTGKETQYF. The CDR3 DNA is TGTGCCAGTACAGGGAAAGAGACCCAGTACTTC. The V call is TRBV2, the J call TRBJ2-5; D perhaps matches TRBD1 (6 bases). CDR3 size: 11 residues. The ends were cut back, 9 bases at V and 3 bases at J, with 8 bases in the middle. Germline assignment: CDR1 SNHLY and CDR2 FYNNEI.

The chain combines TRBV18 with TRBJ1-6; D gene uncertain. The CDR3 has 13 amino acids. The ends were cut back, 8 bases at V and 7 bases at J, with 12 bases in the middle. CDR1 and CDR2 (germline): KGHSH, LQKENI. CDR3 DNA: TGTGCCAGCCAACGGGAGGGCAATTCACCCCTCCACTTT. As protein: CASQREGNSPLHF. The full variable domain, in which reference TRBV18 and TRBJ1-6 provide the parts outside the CDR3, is NAGVMQNPRHLVRRRGQEARLRCSPMKGHSHVYWYRQLPEEGLKFMVYLQKENIIDESGMPKERFSAEFPKEGPSILRIQQVVRGDSAAYFCASQREGNSPLHFGNGTRLTVT.

The chain links TRBV7-9 to TRBJ2-3; maybe TRBD2 (5 bases). This CDR3 is 14 amino acids long. Germline V CDR1 and CDR2: SEHNR, FQNEAQ (reference sequence). V was cut by 0 bases and J by 5 bases, with 9 bases left in between. This chain's CDR3 is CASSLAGVRDTQYF. As DNA, the CDR3 is TGTGCCAGCAGCTTAGCGGGAGTGAGAGATACGCAGTATTTT.

The V call is TRBV30, the J call TRBJ1-1; the D gene is possibly TRBD1 (6 bases). V was clipped by 2 bases and J by 1 base, with 17 bases between them. The CDR3 totals 16 residues. In germline, CDR1 is GTSNPN, CDR2 SVGIG (reference sequence). CDR3 DNA sequence: TGTGCCTGGAGTTCAACACACGTACAGGGGAACACTGAAGCTTTCTTT. It specifies CAWSSTHVQGNTEAFF.

The V call is TRBV5-5, the J call TRBJ1-2; D might be TRBD1 (6 bases). Trimming left V 4 bases short and J 4 bases short, with 11 bases between. The length of the CDR3 is 13 residues. Germline CDR1 is SGHKS and CDR2 is YYEKEE (reference sequence). CDR3: CASSITGTYGYTF. The CDR3 DNA follows: TGTGCCAGCAGCATAACAGGGACCTATGGCTACACCTTC.

The V and J genes are TRBV30 and TRBJ1-6, with 7 bases lining up with TRBD1. V was clipped by 5 bases and J by 9 bases; unmatched bases: 16. Germline V lookup: CDR1 GTSNPN, CDR2 SVGIG (reference sequence). The CDR3 is 16 residues long. The CDR3: CAWCTTLGQFPSPLHF. The CDR3 region has the DNA TGTGCCTGGTGCACCACCTTGGGACAGTTTCCTTCACCCCTCCACTTT.

The rearrangement uses TRBV5-4 and TRBJ1-4; the D gene is possibly TRBD1 (6 bases). The germline gives CDR1 SGHNT, CDR2 YYREEE (reference sequence). The V end lost 1 base, the J end lost 4 bases, and 11 bases lay between the germline ends. The CDR3 sequence is 15 residues long. Written as DNA, the CDR3 is TGTGCCAGCAGCTTGCAGACAGGAGTTAATGAAAAACTGTTTTTT. It codes for CASSLQTGVNEKLFF.

The chain employs TRBV7-4 and TRBJ2-7; tentatively, D is TRBD1 (5 bases). The CDR3 consists of 14 residues. Between the trimmed V and J ends, which lost 6 bases and 2 bases, there was a span of 14 bases. Germline CDR1 is SGHVT and CDR2 is SQSDAQ. The chain's CDR3 is CASRLRQSTYEQYF. Written as DNA, the CDR3 is TGTGCCAGCAGACTCCGACAGAGTACCTACGAGCAGTACTTC.

V usage is TRBV5-1 and J usage is TRBJ2-1, with 10 bases fitting TRBD1. With V trimmed by 2 bases and J by 6 bases, 5 bases remained unmatched. This CDR3 is 15 amino acids long. Germline V lookup: CDR1 SGHRS, CDR2 YFSETQ. The CDR3 nucleotides are TGCGCCAGCAGCTTAGACAGGGGGCTCCCCAATGAGCAGTTCTTC. It yields the protein CASSLDRGLPNEQFF. The full variable domain, with the rest looked up from reference TRBV5-1 and TRBJ2-1, is KAGVTQTPRYLIKTRGQQVTLSCSPISGHRSVSWYQQTPGQGLQFLFEYFSETQRNKGNFPGRFSGRQFSNSRSEMNVSTLELGDSALYLCASSLDRGLPNEQFFGPGTRLTVL.

This clone was observed a few times. The chain employs TRBV2 and TRBJ2-1; 9 bases are shared with TRBD2. This CDR3 region has 15 residues. The V gene's germline CDR1 is SNHLY and CDR2 FYNNEI. With 2 bases clipped from V and 8 bases from J, the junction kept 7 bases outside the gene matches. CDR3 DNA sequence: TGTGCCAGCAGTGAAAGAAGCGGGAGGTCATATGAGCAGTTCTTC. This sequence encodes CASSERSGRSYEQFF.

This chain joins TRBV5-1 and TRBJ1-1; 10 bases line up with TRBD1. This CDR3 has 20 amino acids. J was trimmed by 4 bases and V by 2 bases; bases with no gene match: 20. Germline CDR1 is SGHRS and CDR2 is YFSETQ. As DNA, the CDR3 is TGCGCCAGCAGCTTCCTTGGACAGGGGGTAGGGTATGTTGTGGGCACTGAAGCTTTCTTT. Protein sequence: CASSFLGQGVGYVVGTEAFF. The full variable domain, in which reference TRBV5-1 and TRBJ1-1 provide the parts outside the CDR3, is KAGVTQTPRYLIKTRGQQVTLSCSPISGHRSVSWYQQTPGQGLQFLFEYFSETQRNKGNFPGRFSGRQFSNSRSEMNVSTLELGDSALYLCASSFLGQGVGYVVGTEAFFGQGTRLTVV.

This chain uses TRBV7-6 with TRBJ2-5, with 9 positions matching TRBD1. Near its end, the DNA agrees better with TRBJ2-7, so the J call may be wrong. The CDR3 runs 15 residues. Germline assignment: CDR1 SGHVS and CDR2 FNYEAQ. This CDR3 reads CASSLGTGKFDEQYF. Here the CDR3 DNA reads TGTGCCAGCAGCTTGGGGACAGGGAAATTCGACGAGCAGTACTTC.

This clone was recorded a few times. The V and J genes are TRBV5-6 and TRBJ1-1; D is possibly TRBD1 (5 bases). V lost 5 bases and J lost 2, with 16 bases in between. The CDR3 spans 15 residues. The germline CDR1 and CDR2 sequences are SGHDT and YYEEEE. The CDR3 is CASSWGTGYNTEAFF. The CDR3 region has the DNA TGTGCCAGCAGTTGGGGAACAGGCTATAACACTGAAGCTTTCTTT.

This chain uses TRBV7-3 with TRBJ2-3; 7 bases match TRBD2. The germline gives CDR1 SGHTA, CDR2 FQGTGA. V gave up 0 bases and J gave up 6 bases; unmatched junction bases: 0. The CDR3 contains 13 residues. This CDR3 reads CASSLTGGDTQYF. CDR3 in DNA: TGTGCCAGCAGCTTAACGGGGGGGGATACGCAGTATTTT.

V is TRBV18 and J is TRBJ1-2, with D possibly being TRBD1 (6 bases). This CDR3 spans 15 amino acids. The V gene lost 0 bases and the J gene lost 4 bases, with 12 bases spanning the gap. Per germline, CDR1 KGHSH and CDR2 LQKENI. For the CDR3, the DNA is TGTGCCAGCTCACCACCGCGGACAGCAAGCTATGGCTACACCTTC. As protein: CASSPPRTASYGYTF.

The CDR3 bases are TGTGCCAGCAGCCAAGATCCGGGGGGGGAGACCCAGTACTTC. Its protein is CASSQDPGGETQYF. This rearrangement joins TRBV4-2 to TRBJ2-5; 8 positions match TRBD2. Germline loops: CDR1 LGHNA, CDR2 YNFKEQ. The CDR3 is 14 amino acids. The ends lost 0 bases at V and 5 bases at J; junction bases unmatched: 2.

The chain joins TRBV25-1 to TRBJ1-2; D call uncertain. CDR1 and CDR2 from the germline V gene are MGHDK and SYGVNS. This CDR3 contains 15 residues. Trimming cost V 4 bases and J 5 bases, with 17 bases left between them. CDR3 amino acids: CASSAREGNTYGYTF. The CDR3 DNA reads TGTGCCAGCAGTGCCAGAGAGGGAAATACATATGGCTACACCTTC.

Remarks on this clone: This likely comes from a read error, as the CDR3 has no conserved phenylalanine or tryptophan at its end. The rearrangement joins TRBV6-1 to TRBJ2-7; the match to TRBD1 covers 8 bases. With 5 bases clipped from V and 6 bases from J, the junction kept 9 bases outside the gene matches. The germline V gene encodes CDR1 MNHNS and CDR2 SASEGT. The CDR3 runs to 14 residues. CDR3 in amino acids: CASSMETGVGEQYL. CDR3 DNA: TGTGCCAGCAGTATGGAGACAGGGGTAGGCGAGCAGTACCTC.

CDR3: CASSLGLAGVSDTQYF. In DNA, the CDR3 is TGTGCCAGCAGCTTGGGACTAGCGGGAGTTTCAGATACGCAGTATTTT. The chain has TRBV5-4 and TRBJ2-3, with 12 bases aligning to TRBD2. Trimming at V came to 0 bases and at J to 4 bases, leaving 3 bases not matched to a gene. Germline loops: CDR1 SGHNT, CDR2 YYREEE (reference sequence). The CDR3 has 16 amino acids.

This clone was detected once. This chain joins TRBV12-5 and TRBJ1-1, with a tentative D call TRBD1 (6 bases). The CDR3 consists of 15 residues. CDR1 is LGHNT and CDR2 is FRNRAP in the germline V gene. V lost 4 bases and J 3 bases, leaving 15 bases between the germline ends. CDR3 in amino acids: CASGWNSGGYTEAFF. CDR3 in DNA: TGTGCTAGTGGTTGGAACTCGGGGGGCTACACTGAAGCTTTCTTT. Based on the CDR3 plus reference TRBV12-5 and TRBJ1-1, the full variable domain is DARVTQTPRHKVTEMGQEVTMRCQPILGHNTVFWYRQTMMQGLELLAYFRNRAPLDDSGMPKDRFSAEMPDATLATLKIQPSEPRDSAVYFCASGWNSGGYTEAFFGQGTRLTVV.

The chain recombines TRBV4-1 with TRBJ2-7; perhaps TRBD2 as D (7 bases). V lost 1 base and J lost 3, with 25 bases in between. The germline gives CDR1 MGHRA, CDR2 YSYEKL. The CDR3 length is 19 residues. The DNA for the CDR3 is TGCGCCAGCAGCCAAGGTCTTCGGGGGGCAATCAAACCTTACTACGAGCAGTACTTC. It encodes CASSQGLRGAIKPYYEQYF.

This sequence joins TRBV11-2 and TRBJ1-6; D uncertain. V was clipped by 1 base and J by 5 bases, with 9 bases between them. The germline gives CDR1 SGHAT, CDR2 FQNNGV. The CDR3 spans 15 residues. The CDR3 is CASSLGLRNNSPLHF. The CDR3 bases are TGTGCCAGCAGCTTAGGACTCCGCAATAATTCACCCCTCCACTTT.

The CDR3 loop reads CASSGGTWNEKLFF. For the CDR3, the DNA is TGTGCCAGCAGCGGGGGGACTTGGAATGAAAAACTGTTTTTT. The chain is built from TRBV7-8 and TRBJ1-4, with TRBD1 as a possible D gene (5 bases). CDR1 and CDR2 (germline): SGHVS, FQNEAQ. Trimming left V 5 bases short and J 5 bases short, with 12 bases between. The CDR3 has 14 amino acids.

This chain uses TRBV27 with TRBJ2-7; the match to TRBD2 covers 11 bases. Germline V gene sequence: CDR1 MNHEY, CDR2 SMNVEV (reference sequence). The trim removed 5 bases at V and 7 bases at J, leaving 7 bases unmatched. The CDR3 loop spans 14 amino acids. CDR3: CASSVLAGALEQYF. The CDR3 coding sequence is TGTGCCAGCAGTGTACTAGCGGGAGCTTTGGAGCAGTACTTC.